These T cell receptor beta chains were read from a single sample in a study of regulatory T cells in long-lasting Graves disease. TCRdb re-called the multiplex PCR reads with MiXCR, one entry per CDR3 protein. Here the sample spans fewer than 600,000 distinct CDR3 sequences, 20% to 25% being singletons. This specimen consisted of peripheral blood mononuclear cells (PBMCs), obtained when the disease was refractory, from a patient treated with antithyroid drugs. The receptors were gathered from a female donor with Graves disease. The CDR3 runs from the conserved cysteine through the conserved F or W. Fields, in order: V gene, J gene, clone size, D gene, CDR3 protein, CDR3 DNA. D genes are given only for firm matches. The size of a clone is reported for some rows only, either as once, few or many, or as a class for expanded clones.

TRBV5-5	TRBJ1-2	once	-	CASSLEQGVYGYTF	TGTGCCAGCAGCTTGGAACAGGGAGTCTATGGCTACACCTTC
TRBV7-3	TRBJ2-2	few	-	CASGLGYGELFF	TGTGCCAGCGGCTTAGGATACGGGGAGCTGTTTTTT
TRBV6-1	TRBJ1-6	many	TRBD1	CASSKGASGSPLHF	TGTGCCAGCAGTAAGGGGGCGAGTGGGTCACCCCTCCACTTT
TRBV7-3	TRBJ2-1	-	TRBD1	CASSPQGAYNEQFF	TGTGCCAGCAGCCCACAGGGGGCCTACAATGAGCAGTTCTTC
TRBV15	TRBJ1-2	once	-	CATSRDRGPGNYGYTF	TGTGCCACCAGCAGAGATCGTGGCCCGGGAAACTATGGCTACACCTTC
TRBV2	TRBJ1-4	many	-	CASLPGATNEKLFF	TGTGCCAGCCTTCCGGGGGCAACTAATGAAAAACTGTTTTTT
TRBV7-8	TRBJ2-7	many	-	CASSKQVRAGEQYF	TGTGCCAGCAGCAAACAGGTCCGGGCCGGCGAGCAGTACTTC
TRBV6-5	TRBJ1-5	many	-	CASSYSAAQPQHF	TGTGCCAGCAGTTACTCTGCGGCACAGCCCCAGCATTTT
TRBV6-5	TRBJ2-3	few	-	CASSYSGADTQYF	TGTGCCAGCAGTTACTCGGGGGCAGATACGCAGTATTTT
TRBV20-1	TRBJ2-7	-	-	CSARARAVGEQYF	TGCAGTGCTAGAGCGCGGGCAGTAGGCGAGCAGTACTTC
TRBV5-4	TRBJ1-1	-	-	CASSLQAENTEAFF	TGTGCCAGCAGCTTGCAGGCGGAGAACACTGAAGCTTTCTTT
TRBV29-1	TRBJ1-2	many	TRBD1	CSVPSDRGNYGYTF	TGCAGCGTTCCTTCAGACAGGGGCAACTATGGCTACACCTTC
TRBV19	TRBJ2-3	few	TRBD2	CASSRGLAEPTDTQYF	TGTGCCAGTAGTCGGGGACTAGCGGAACCCACAGATACGCAGTATTTT
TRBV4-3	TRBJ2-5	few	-	CASSQDLVQETQYF	TGCGCCAGCAGCCAAGATTTAGTGCAAGAGACCCAGTACTTC
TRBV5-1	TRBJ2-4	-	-	CASSLDGFSKNIQYF	TGCGCCAGCAGCCTGGACGGATTTAGCAAAAACATTCAGTACTTC
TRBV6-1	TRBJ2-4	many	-	CASSTTGGQAKNIQYF	TGTGCCAGCAGCACAACGGGCGGTCAAGCCAAAAACATTCAGTACTTC
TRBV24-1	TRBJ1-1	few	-	CATSLGDETEAFF	TGTGCCACCAGCCTAGGGGATGAAACTGAAGCTTTCTTT
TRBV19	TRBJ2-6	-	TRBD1	CASSKMTGGVSGANVLTF	TGTGCCAGTAGTAAGATGACAGGGGGCGTATCTGGGGCCAACGTCCTGACTTTC
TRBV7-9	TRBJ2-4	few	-	CASSPPGWGATRGNIQYF	TGTGCCAGCAGCCCGCCGGGATGGGGCGCGACGAGGGGTAACATTCAGTACTTC
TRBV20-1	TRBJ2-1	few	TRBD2	CSARDSSGSGSEQFF	TGCAGTGCTAGAGATTCTAGCGGGAGTGGGAGTGAGCAGTTCTTC
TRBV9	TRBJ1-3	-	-	CASSPRQEPSGNTIYF	TGTGCCAGCAGCCCAAGGCAGGAACCCTCTGGAAACACCATATATTTT
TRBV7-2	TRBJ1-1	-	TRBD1	CASSPTGRAGGNTEAFF	TGTGCCAGCAGCCCGACAGGGCGCGCGGGAGGGAACACTGAAGCTTTCTTT
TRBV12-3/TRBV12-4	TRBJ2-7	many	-	CASSFVGAAADEQYF	TGTGCCAGCAGTTTTGTCGGCGCCGCGGCGGACGAGCAGTACTTC
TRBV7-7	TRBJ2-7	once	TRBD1	CASSLQGASEQYF	TGTGCTAGCAGCTTACAGGGGGCCAGCGAGCAGTACTTC
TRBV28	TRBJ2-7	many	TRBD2	CASKNLGLAAYEQYF	TGTGCCAGCAAAAATTTGGGACTAGCAGCCTACGAGCAGTACTTC
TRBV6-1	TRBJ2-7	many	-	CASSHDSYEQYF	TGTGCCAGCAGTCACGACAGCTACGAGCAGTACTTC
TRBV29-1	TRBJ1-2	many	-	CSALPRGGYGYTF	TGCAGCGCACTCCCCCGCGGAGGGTACGGCTACACCTTC
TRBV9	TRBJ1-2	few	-	CASSVGAGLPYGYTF	TGTGCCAGCAGCGTAGGGGCAGGCCTACCTTATGGCTACACCTTC
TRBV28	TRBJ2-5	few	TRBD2	CAISTSGTKETQYF	TGTGCCATCTCGACTAGCGGGACAAAAGAGACCCAGTACTTC
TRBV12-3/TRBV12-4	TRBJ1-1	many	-	CASRPGGTEAFF	TGTGCCAGCAGGCCCGGAGGGACTGAAGCTTTCTTT
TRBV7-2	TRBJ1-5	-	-	CASSLGTPYSNQPQHF	TGTGCCAGCAGCTTAGGGACACCATATAGCAATCAGCCCCAGCATTTT
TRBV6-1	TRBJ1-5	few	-	CASLGRFNQPQHF	TGTGCCAGCTTAGGACGGTTCAATCAGCCCCAGCATTTT
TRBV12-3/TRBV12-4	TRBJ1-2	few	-	CASSQGQRLNYGYTF	TGTGCCAGCAGTCAAGGACAGCGACTTAACTATGGCTACACCTTC
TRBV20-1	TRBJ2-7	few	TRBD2	CSAREGSGGRSEQYF	TGCAGTGCTAGAGAGGGTAGCGGGGGGCGGTCCGAGCAGTACTTC
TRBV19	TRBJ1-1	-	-	CASSIVQPNTEAFF	TGTGCCAGTAGTATTGTGCAGCCCAACACTGAAGCTTTCTTT
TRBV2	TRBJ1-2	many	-	CASSPGYDYGYTF	TGTGCCAGCAGTCCGGGGTATGACTATGGCTACACCTTC
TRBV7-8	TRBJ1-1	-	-	CAAGGGLTEAFF	TGTGCCGCTGGCGGGGGTCTGACTGAAGCTTTCTTT
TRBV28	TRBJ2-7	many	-	CASTRGDYEQYF	TGTGCCAGTACCAGGGGGGACTACGAGCAGTACTTC
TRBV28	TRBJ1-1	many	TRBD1	CASSLNRGYDTEAFF	TGTGCCAGCAGTTTAAACAGGGGATATGACACTGAAGCTTTCTTT
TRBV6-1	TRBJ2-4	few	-	CASSPSITVRYF	TGTGCCAGCAGTCCTTCGATCACAGTAAGGTACTTC
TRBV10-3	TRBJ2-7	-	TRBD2	CAISEQSLAGDEQYF	TGTGCCATCAGTGAGCAATCGCTAGCGGGAGATGAGCAGTACTTC
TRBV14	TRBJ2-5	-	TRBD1	CASSLPDRWARIETQYF	TGTGCCAGCAGCCTTCCGGACAGGTGGGCCCGAATTGAGACCCAGTACTTC
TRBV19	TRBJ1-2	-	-	CACSIPGGQIRGYTF	TGTGCCTGTAGTATCCCGGGAGGGCAGATTCGTGGCTACACCTTC
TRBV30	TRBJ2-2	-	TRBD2	CAWSGLAGDTGELFF	TGTGCCTGGAGTGGATTAGCGGGAGACACCGGGGAGCTGTTTTTT
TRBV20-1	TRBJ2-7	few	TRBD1	CSAPGQANSYEQYF	TGCAGTGCGCCCGGACAGGCGAACTCCTACGAGCAGTACTTC
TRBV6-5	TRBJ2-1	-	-	CASSYTRSSYNEQFF	TGTGCCAGCAGTTACACCAGGAGCTCCTACAATGAGCAGTTCTTC
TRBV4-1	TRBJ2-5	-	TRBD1	CASSQGDREPETQYF	TGCGCCAGCAGCCAAGGGGACAGGGAACCGGAGACCCAGTACTTC
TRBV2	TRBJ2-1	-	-	CASSEALRGAHEQFF	TGTGCCAGCAGTGAAGCGCTTCGGGGGGCTCATGAGCAGTTCTTC
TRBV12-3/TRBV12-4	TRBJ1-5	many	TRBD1	CASSFRGETGSNQPQHF	TGTGCCAGCAGTTTCCGTGGAGAGACAGGGAGCAATCAGCCCCAGCATTTT
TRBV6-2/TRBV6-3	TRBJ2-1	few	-	CASSLLTPPDNEQFF	TGTGCCAGCAGCTTATTGACCCCCCCGGACAATGAGCAGTTCTTC
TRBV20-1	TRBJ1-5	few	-	CSAVTGTNNQPQHF	TGCAGTGCTGTAACCGGGACAAACAATCAGCCCCAGCATTTT
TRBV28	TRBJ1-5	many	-	CASSPDTDVNQPQHF	TGTGCCAGCAGTCCTGACACGGATGTTAATCAGCCCCAGCATTTT
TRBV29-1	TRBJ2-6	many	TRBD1	CSVEGQGASGANVLTF	TGCAGCGTTGAAGGACAGGGGGCCTCTGGGGCCAACGTCCTGACTTTC
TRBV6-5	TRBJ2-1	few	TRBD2	CASSYKGPGLAGHNEQFF	TGTGCCAGCAGTTACAAGGGCCCGGGACTAGCGGGGCACAATGAGCAGTTCTTC
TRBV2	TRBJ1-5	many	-	CASSVTDSNQPQHF	TGTGCCAGCAGCGTGACAGATAGCAATCAGCCCCAGCATTTT
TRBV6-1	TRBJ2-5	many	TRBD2	CASSGSGRGAETQYF	TGTGCCAGCAGTGGAAGCGGGAGAGGGGCAGAGACCCAGTACTTC
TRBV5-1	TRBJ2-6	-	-	CASSLQGGGANVLTF	TGCGCCAGCAGCTTACAGGGAGGTGGGGCCAACGTCCTGACTTTC